The clone carrying this TCR beta chain was observed a single time. This sample was included in a study of blood T cell repertoires in COVID-19. The overall study: The study drew acute and convalescent COVID-19 samples from the United States, Italy and Spain.

In the original analysis: Reference gene primers were amplified, and this amplification served to estimate nucleated cell counts. Profiled with immunoSEQ multiplex PCR; TCRdb holds only in-frame clones, not every one. The V and J calls and clone size were taken over from that table, and D and trimming were inferred from the DNA. In the table there are some 400,000 clones, nearly 90% of which are singletons. This sequence was found in a man between 18 and 29 years old with active or convalescent COVID-19. Material for sequencing was peripheral blood.

CDR3 bases: TGTGCCAGCAGCGACCCGGGACAGACCTACGAGCAGTACTTC. Encoded protein: CASSDPGQTYEQYF. The chain has TRBV2 and TRBJ2-7, with TRBD1 identical over 7 bases. CDR1 and CDR2 (germline): SNHLY, FYNNEI. This CDR3 spans 14 amino acids. J gave up 2 bases and V 6 bases, and 7 bases lay outside the gene matches.